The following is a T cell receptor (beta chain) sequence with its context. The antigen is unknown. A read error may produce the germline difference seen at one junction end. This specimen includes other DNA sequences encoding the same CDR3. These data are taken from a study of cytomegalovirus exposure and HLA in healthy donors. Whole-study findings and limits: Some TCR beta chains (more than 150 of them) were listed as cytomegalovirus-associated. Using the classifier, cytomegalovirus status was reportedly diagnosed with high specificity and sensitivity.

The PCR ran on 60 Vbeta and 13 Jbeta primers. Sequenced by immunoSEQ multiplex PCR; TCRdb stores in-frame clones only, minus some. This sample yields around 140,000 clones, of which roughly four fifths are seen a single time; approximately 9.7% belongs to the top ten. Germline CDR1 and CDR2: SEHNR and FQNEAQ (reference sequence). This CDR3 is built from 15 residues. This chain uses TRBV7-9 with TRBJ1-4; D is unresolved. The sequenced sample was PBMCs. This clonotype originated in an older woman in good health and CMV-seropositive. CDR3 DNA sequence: TGTGCGAGCAGCCAGAGGCGGTCGACTAATGAAAAACTGTTTTTT. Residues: CASSQRRSTNEKLFF.